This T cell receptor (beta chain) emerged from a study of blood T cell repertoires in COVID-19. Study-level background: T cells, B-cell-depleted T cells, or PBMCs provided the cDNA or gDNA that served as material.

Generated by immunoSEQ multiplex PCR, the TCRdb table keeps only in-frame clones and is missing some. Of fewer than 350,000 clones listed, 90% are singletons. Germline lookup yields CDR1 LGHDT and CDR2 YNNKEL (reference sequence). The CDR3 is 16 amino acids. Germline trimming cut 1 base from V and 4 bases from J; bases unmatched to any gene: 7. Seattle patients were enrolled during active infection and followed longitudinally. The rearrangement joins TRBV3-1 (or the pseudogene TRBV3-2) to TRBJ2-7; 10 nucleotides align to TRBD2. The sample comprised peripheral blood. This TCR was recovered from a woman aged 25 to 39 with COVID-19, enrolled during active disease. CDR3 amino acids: CASSQVRASGRYEQYF. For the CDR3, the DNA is TGTGCCAGCAGCCAAGTGCGGGCTAGCGGGAGATACGAGCAGTACTTC.